The clone carrying this T cell receptor (beta chain) has a single count. These data come from a study of blood T cell repertoires in COVID-19. Overall study: Researchers got acute and convalescent COVID-19 samples from the United States, Italy and Spain. The analysed material was cDNA or gDNA that came from T cells, B-cell-depleted T cells, or PBMCs.

The germline V and J ends were trimmed by 0 bases and 4 bases, with 10 bases remaining between them. CDR1 and CDR2 from the germline V gene are SGHDN and FVKESK. This CDR3 is built from 15 residues. TCRdb's table, derived via immunoSEQ multiplex PCR, lists solely in-frame clones and lacks some. The sample lists approximately 70,000 clones, roughly 80% seen once, with approximately 4.1% in the top ten. The chain combines TRBV14 with TRBJ2-1; D gene uncertain. This TCR came from a woman aged 60-75 years with acute or convalescent COVID-19. The sample taken for sequencing was peripheral blood. CDR3 in amino acids: CASSQDWRPYNEQFF. In DNA form, the CDR3 reads TGTGCCAGCAGCCAAGATTGGCGGCCTTACAATGAGCAGTTCTTC.